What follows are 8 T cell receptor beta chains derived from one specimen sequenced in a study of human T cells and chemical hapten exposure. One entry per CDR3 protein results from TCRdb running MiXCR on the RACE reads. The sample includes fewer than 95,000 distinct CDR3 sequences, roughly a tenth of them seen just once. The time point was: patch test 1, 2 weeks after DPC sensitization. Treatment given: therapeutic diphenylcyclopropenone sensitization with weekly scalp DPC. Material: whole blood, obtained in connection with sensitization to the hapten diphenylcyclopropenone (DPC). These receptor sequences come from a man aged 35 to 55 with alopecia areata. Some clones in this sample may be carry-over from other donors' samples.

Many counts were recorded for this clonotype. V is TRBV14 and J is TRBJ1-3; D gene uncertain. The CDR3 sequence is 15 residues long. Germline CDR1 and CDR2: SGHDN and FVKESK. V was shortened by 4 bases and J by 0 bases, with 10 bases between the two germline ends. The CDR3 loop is CASSPLGLSGNTIYF. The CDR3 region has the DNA TGTGCCAGCAGCCCACTCGGGCTCTCTGGAAACACCATATATTTT.

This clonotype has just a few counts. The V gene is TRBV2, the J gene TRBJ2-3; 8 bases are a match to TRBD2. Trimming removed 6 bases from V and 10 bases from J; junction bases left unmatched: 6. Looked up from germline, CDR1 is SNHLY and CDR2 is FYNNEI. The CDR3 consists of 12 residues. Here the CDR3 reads CASSPTSAAQYF. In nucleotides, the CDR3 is TGTGCCAGCAGCCCGACTAGCGCGGCGCAGTATTTT.

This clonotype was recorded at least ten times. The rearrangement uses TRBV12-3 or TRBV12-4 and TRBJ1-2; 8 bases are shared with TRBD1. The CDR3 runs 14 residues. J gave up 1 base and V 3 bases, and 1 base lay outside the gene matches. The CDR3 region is CASSLTGDNYGYTF. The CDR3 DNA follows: TGTGCCAGCAGTTTGACAGGGGATAACTATGGCTACACCTTC.

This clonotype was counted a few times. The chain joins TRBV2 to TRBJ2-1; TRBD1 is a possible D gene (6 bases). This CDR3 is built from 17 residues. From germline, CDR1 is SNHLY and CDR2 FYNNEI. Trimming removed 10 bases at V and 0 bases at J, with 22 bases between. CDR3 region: CAILRTVELSSYNEQFF. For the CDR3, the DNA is TGTGCCATTCTGAGGACAGTGGAGTTGAGCTCCTACAATGAGCAGTTCTTC.

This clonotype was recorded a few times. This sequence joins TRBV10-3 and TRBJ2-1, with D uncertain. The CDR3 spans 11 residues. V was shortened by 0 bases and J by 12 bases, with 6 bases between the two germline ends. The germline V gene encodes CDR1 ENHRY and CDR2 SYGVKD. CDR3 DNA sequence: TGTGCCATCAGTGAGTCCTATACGCAGTTCTTC. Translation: CAISESYTQFF.

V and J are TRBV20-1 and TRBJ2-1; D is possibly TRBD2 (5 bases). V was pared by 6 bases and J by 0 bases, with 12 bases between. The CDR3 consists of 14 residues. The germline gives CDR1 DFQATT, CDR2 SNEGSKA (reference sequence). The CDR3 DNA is TGCAGTGCGAGCGGAGTGGGCTCCTACAATGAGCAGTTCTTC. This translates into CSASGVGSYNEQFF.

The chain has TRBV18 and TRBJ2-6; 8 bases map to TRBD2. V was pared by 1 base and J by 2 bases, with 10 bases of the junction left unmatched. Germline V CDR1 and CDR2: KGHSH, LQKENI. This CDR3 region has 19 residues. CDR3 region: CASSPLGVAGSAGANVLTF. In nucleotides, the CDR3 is TGTGCCAGCTCACCACTGGGCGTAGCGGGATCTGCTGGGGCCAACGTCCTGACTTTC.

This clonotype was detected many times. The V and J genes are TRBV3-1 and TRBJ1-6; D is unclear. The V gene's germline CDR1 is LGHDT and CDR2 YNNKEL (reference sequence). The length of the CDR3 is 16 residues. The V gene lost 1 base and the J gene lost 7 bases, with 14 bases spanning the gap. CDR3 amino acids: CASSQGVPLENSPLHF. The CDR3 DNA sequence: TGTGCCAGCAGCCAAGGGGTCCCGCTGGAGAATTCACCCCTCCACTTT.